The following is a T cell receptor (beta chain) sequence with its context. Its antigen specificity is not known. Per-base quality was not reported, and no clone a single base away is much larger than it. This entry is derived from a study of shared clonotypes between healthy human individuals (TCRdb year 2020). Broadly, across the study: The cohort comprised a couple of women and a few men aged 18 to 49 years. To estimate repertoire size and how much clonotype sharing occurs between individuals, the study deeply sequenced the blood TCR repertoires of 4 to 6 healthy adults. Each donor's leukapheresis produced roughly between roughly 0.85 and 10 billion PBMCs. Different laboratories and diverse techniques were used to prepare libraries and sequence TCR repertoires, to increase sequencing depth and limit assay-specific biases. For each donor, CD4 naive and CD4 memory were each given three plates, CD8 naive was given two plates, and CD8 memory was given one plate. General study outcomes and caveats: Sampling was restricted to blood, and TCR repertoires in tissue are likely to differ from TCR repertoires in blood. Across four donors, about 5.2% of naive CD4, roughly 3.8% of naive CD8, approximately 2.5% of memory CD4, and under 0.45% of memory CD8 clonotypes were shared. Based on pairwise subsampling, the degree of clonotype sharing among donors was expected to be affected by sequencing depth. Naive subsets generally had larger estimated clonotype richness than memory subsets. Compared with non-shared clonotypes, the clonotypes found in all four sorted-subset donors had higher generation probabilities. Because the study included only a small number of donors, the genetic and exposure-history diversity represented was limited. Incomplete sequencing was indicated by rarefaction of sorted-subset datasets, despite the large sequencing depth.

Using the deep immunoSEQ assay, multiplex PCR amplified TCR CDR3 regions from genomic DNA. For each cell subset, the extracted genomic DNA was distributed evenly across all wells of several immunoSEQ 96-well plates, and each plate served as one replicate. For sorted subsets, roughly 0.2 ug genomic DNA, equal to tens of thousands of T cell genomes, was loaded into each replicate PCR. The purified libraries were quantified using a Qubit 3.0 fluorometer, sized with a Bioanalyzer 2100, and then quantified again using the KAPA Library Quantification kit. Each immunoSEQ 96-well plate was sequenced on its own single-read 150-cycle Illumina NextSeq 550 flow cell. From the authors' description of their analysis: Because the immunoSEQ output held only junctional sequences and lacked quality scores, the filtering could not match the filtering applied to full-length reads. Sequences were annotated with PyIR, a Python wrapper for IgBLAST v1.9, using IMGT germline references to assign V/J genes and CDR3. Reads with weak V/J assignments (E-value above 1e-6), missing CDR3, stop codons, out-of-frame junctions, or ambiguous translated residues were removed. A V3J clonotype was defined by an identical inferred V gene, J gene, and CDR3 amino acid sequence. Percentage overlap between repertoires was calculated by dividing the number of shared unique clonotypes by the size of the smaller repertoire. Repertoire richness was assessed with RTK rarefaction, the Chao1 estimator, and Recon v2.1 estimates of unobserved clonotypes. Generation probabilities were computed with OLGA for all TCRbeta clonotypes obtained by the gDNA method from several donors. TCRdb took this table from immuneACCESS and kept in-frame rearrangements with V and J called. Such tables lack part of the clones; where checked against another copy, unresolved V genes explain under half of the gap, and the rest is unexplained. D and trimming were read from the DNA, whereas the V and J calls and clone size are those reported in that table. This sample lists approximately 810,000 clones; over 90% were detected once. The ten largest make up around 24% of the sample.

CD8 naive samples were CD45RO-negative cells positively selected for CCR7, giving a CD45RA+CCR7+ population that excluded TemRA cells. The donors were healthy, HIV-negative adults with no recently reported acute infections or vaccinations. All donors were Caucasian adults living in Nashville, Tennessee, USA. Blood was obtained by leukapheresis, after which PBMCs were separated by Ficoll-Histopaque density gradient centrifugation and cryopreserved in liquid nitrogen vapor phase. Analytical flow cytometry was used to check the purity and quantity of every magnetically sorted T cell population. Each sorted fraction had its genomic DNA isolated and then quantified by UV absorbance on a Nanodrop 2000c. Its CDR3 holds 15 amino acids, cysteine through phenylalanine. The only DNA kept is the CDR3, 45 bases in frame from the first base. V and J are truncated by 2 bases and 4 bases respectively, leaving an intervening sequence of 14 bases. Via the germline V gene, CDR1 is SGHAT and CDR2 FQNNGV.

The sequence derives from a man in his thirties or forties in good health. Recombination linked TRBV11-2 to TRBJ1-2, with the D segment identity uncertain. The sequenced material came from naive CD8+ T cells sorted from blood. The cell subset or site label corresponds to: CD45RA+CCR7+. The CDR3 protein: CASSLRAGPLYGYTF. The sequenced DNA is TGTGCCAGCAGCTTAAGAGCAGGACCCCTCTATGGCTACACCTTC.